The clone carrying this T cell receptor beta chain was seen more than once but under ten times. Antigen: not known. This specimen comes from a study of shared clonotypes between healthy human individuals. Study details: Per donor, three plates held CD4 naive cells, three held CD4 memory, two held CD8 naive and one held CD8 memory.

Assay used: immunoSEQ multiplex PCR; TCRdb lists only in-frame clones, some missing. The sample contains roughly 700,000 clones, 90% of which appear only once. The germline CDR1 and CDR2 sequences are SGHAT and FQNNGV. J lost 6 bases, V lost 5 bases, and 13 bases had no gene match. The CDR3 covers 16 residues. The study, taken as a whole, reports: Memory subsets generally showed smaller estimated richness than naive subsets did. The represented genetic and exposure-history diversity was limited by the small number of donors.

The sample comprised memory CD8+ T cells from PBMCs. The subset denotes: CD45RO+ cells pooled with CCR7-negative TemRA cells. The chain recombines TRBV11-2 with TRBJ2-1; 7 bases line up with TRBD2. This clonotype originated in a man younger than 35 in good health. Some clones in this sample may be carry-over from other donors' samples. The CDR3, as DNA: TGTGCCAGCAGCCACTGGGGAGGAGCGGGAACCAATGAGCAGTTCTTC. It specifies CASSHWGGAGTNEQFF.